The text below deals with one TCR beta chain. This clonotype has a single count. Its antigen is unknown. Base qualities are not provided; no much larger clone lies one nucleotide away. One read gives only weak evidence. V is pared back by 9 bases and J by 8 bases, with 5 bases lying between the germline termini. CDR1 and CDR2, per the germline V gene, are SNHLY and FYNNEI. The CDR3 has 9 amino acids, counting the end cysteine and phenylalanine. Just CDR3 DNA is preserved here, 27 bases in frame from base 1. This sample was taken from a study of CD8 T cells in Susac syndrome (dated by TCRdb to about 2019). In the study overall: Repertoire sequencing was used to test whether CD8+ T cell activation and differentiation in Susac syndrome was antigen driven. The study at large found these results: The TCR sequencing and HLA analysis was acknowledged to have included a relatively small number of individuals.

Peripheral blood CD8+ and CD4+ T cells from healthy donors, Susac syndrome patients and multiple sclerosis patients were profiled using high-throughput TCR beta sequencing. The multiple sclerosis controls were treatment-naive patients whose relapsing-remitting disease, either stable or active, fulfilled the revised McDonald criteria. Bulk CD8+ and CD4+ T cells were purified by magnetic negative isolation, whereas CD8+ TEMRA cells were enriched by FACS. Blood was collected in EDTA tubes and processed within 24 hours, with PBMCs isolated through density gradient centrifugation. PBMCs intended for TCR sequencing were cryopreserved in liquid nitrogen and thawed later in a water bath at 37 degrees C. A purity of at least 90% was achieved for sorted or isolated CD4+, CD8+ and CD8+ TEMRA cells. RNA was extracted using the RNeasy kit, and roughly 0.45 to 1 ug of the RNA was reverse transcribed with random hexamers. TCR beta CDR3 regions were amplified with the immunoSEQ multiplex PCR assay covering 54 Vbeta and 13 Jbeta segments. PCR amplification bias was corrected using a synthetic template baseline for primer optimization and computational correction. As for the authors' bioinformatics: Reads were annotated to V, D and J genes according to IMGT and were analyzed with immunoSEQ Analyzer, with only productive sequences retained. To calculate clonality, Shannon entropy was normalized by log2 of the number of productive unique sequences and then subtracted from one. For each patient and control, public and private clones were evaluated within the 100 most prevalent clones. Clones were defined as Susac-specific if absent from the healthy and MS cohorts, from 1052 published viral clones and from other ImmuneACCESS disease sequences. Clones were called with MiXCR by TCRdb after fastp trimmed the public reads at Q25, and only in-frame beta chains were retained. Under each unique CDR3 protein, matching rows form one entry showing the most common genes and DNA. The V and J calls here are based on TCRdb, not the publication. This sample holds roughly 130,000 distinct CDR3 sequences; roughly 94% were observed only once. Approximately 0.12% of the sample goes to the ten largest clones.

The V gene is TRBV2 and the J gene is TRBJ2-1; possibly the D gene is TRBD1, per 5 matching bases. The sequenced sample was CD4+ T cells from PBMCs. This sequence was found in a human donor with multiple sclerosis. The sequenced DNA: TGTGCCAGAGGGGATGAGCAGTTCTTC. It encodes CARGDEQFF. Reference TRBV2 and TRBJ2-1 genes cover what lies past the CDR3, so the full variable domain is EPEVTQTPSHQVTQMGQEVILRCVPISNHLYFYWYRQILGQKVEFLVSFYNNEISEKSEIFDDQFSVERPDGSNFTLKIRSTKLEDSAMYFCARGDEQFFGPGTRLTVL.